The 10 T cell receptor beta chains reported below all come from one sample, sequenced in a study of blood T cell repertoires in COVID-19. TCRdb's copy holds only in-frame clones and misses some; the assay was immunoSEQ multiplex PCR. The table records about 190,000 clones, 84% of them present only once. Sample: PBMCs or T cells enriched from blood (not recorded which). These receptors all stem from a woman aged 25 to 39 who had recovered from COVID-19.

The gene calls are TRBV5-4 and TRBJ2-2; D is possibly TRBD2 (6 bases). The V end was cut by 7 bases, the J end by 8 bases, with 9 bases between. The CDR3 is made up of 11 amino acids. CDR1 is SGHNT, CDR2 YYREEE, per germline (reference sequence). The CDR3 reads CASSRGGELFF. CDR3 DNA: TGTGCCAGCTCCCGGGGGGGGGAGCTGTTTTTT.

This chain connects TRBV19 to TRBJ1-1, with TRBD1 matching over 7 bases. The germline gives CDR1 LNHDA, CDR2 SQIVND (reference sequence). With V trimmed by 3 bases and J by 0 bases, 4 bases remained unmatched. There are 15 residues in the CDR3. CDR3 DNA: TGTGCCAGTAGTATCCGGGACAGCCTGAACACTGAAGCTTTCTTT. This encodes CASSIRDSLNTEAFF. The entire variable domain, with the rest obtained from reference TRBV19 and TRBJ1-1, is as follows: DGGITQSPKYLFRKEGQNVTLSCEQNLNHDAMYWYRQDPGQGLRLIYYSQIVNDFQKGDIAEGYSVSREKKESFPLTVTSAQKNPTAFYLCASSIRDSLNTEAFFGQGTRLTVV.

The CDR3 bases are TGTGCCAGCTCACCAAGTTTAGCGGGGACCTACGAGCAGTACGTC. It is translated as CASSPSLAGTYEQYV. The V and J genes are TRBV18 and TRBJ2-7; 8 bases are shared with TRBD2. The length of the CDR3 is 15 residues. Germline V lookup: CDR1 KGHSH, CDR2 LQKENI. Losses at the gene ends were 2 bases for V and 2 bases for J; bases not matched to a gene: 5.

The rearrangement joins TRBV23-1 to TRBJ2-4; 7 bases map to TRBD1. Being an ORF, TRBV23-1 has a function that is uncertain. Unmatched junction bases numbered 3, after V lost 0 bases and J lost 1 base. The CDR3 sequence is 16 residues long. As DNA, the CDR3 is TGCGCCAGCAGTCAATCGGCGACAGGGGCCAAAAACATTCAGTACTTC. Its protein is CASSQSATGAKNIQYF.

The genes are TRBV9 and TRBJ1-5, with D possibly being TRBD1 (5 bases). The V end was cut by 0 bases, the J end by 7 bases, with 14 bases between. Looked up from germline, CDR1 is SGDLS and CDR2 is YYNGEE. The length of the CDR3 is 15 residues. The CDR3 sequence is CASSVGSGSGQPQHF. In DNA, the CDR3 is TGTGCCAGCAGCGTAGGTTCAGGGTCGGGCCAGCCCCAGCATTTT. Complete variable domain (other parts from reference TRBV9 and TRBJ1-5): DSGVTQTPKHLITATGQRVTLRCSPRSGDLSVYWYQQSLDQGLQFLIQYYNGEERAKGNILERFSAQQFPDLHSELNLSSLELGDSALYFCASSVGSGSGQPQHFGDGTRLSIL.

The count of this clone is one. The V gene is TRBV7-3, the J gene TRBJ2-7; no firm D call. The V and J ends lost 2 bases and 6 bases respectively, with 11 bases between them. The CDR3 has 13 amino acids. In germline, CDR1 is SGHTA, CDR2 FQGTGA. CDR3 region: CASSLLPQSEQYF. As DNA, the CDR3 is TGTGCCAGCAGCTTACTCCCGCAGTCCGAGCAGTACTTC. Full variable domain (missing parts from reference TRBV7-3 and TRBJ2-7): GAGVSQTPSNKVTEKGKYVELRCDPISGHTALYWYRQSLGQGPEFLIYFQGTGAADDSGLPNDRFFAVRPEGSVSTLKIQRTERGDSAVYLCASSLLPQSEQYFGPGTRLTVT.

The chain couples TRBV4-1 to TRBJ2-7; possible D gene TRBD1, 6 bases. This CDR3 comprises 18 residues. Trimming removed 0 bases from V and 4 bases from J, with 22 bases in between. Germline CDR1 MGHRA, CDR2 YSYEKL. The CDR3 spells CASSQDLSIGTRVYEQYV. The CDR3 DNA reads as TGCGCCAGCAGCCAAGATCTCTCTATAGGGACAAGGGTGTACGAGCAGTACGTC.

The V call is TRBV5-1, the J call TRBJ2-5; TRBD2 agrees at 9 bases. J was trimmed by 1 base and V by 4 bases; bases with no gene match: 8. The germline V gene encodes CDR1 SGHRS and CDR2 YFSETQ. The CDR3 totals 16 residues. Here the CDR3 DNA reads TGCGCCAGCAGCCGGTCGGTAGCGGGGGCCCAAGAGACCCAGTACTTC. Encoded protein: CASSRSVAGAQETQYF.

The V and J genes are TRBV27 and TRBJ1-5; D remains unclear. The CDR3 consists of 14 residues. Trimming cost V 4 bases and J 7 bases, with 14 bases left between them. Germline V gene lookup returns CDR1 MNHEY and CDR2 SMNVEV (reference sequence). The CDR3 DNA sequence: TGTGCCAGCAGTTACCTTGGCGCCGGGCAGCCCCAGCATTTT. Protein product: CASSYLGAGQPQHF.

The CDR3 region is CAISGGGAGQPQHF. The CDR3 region has the DNA TGTGCCATCAGCGGTGGGGGCGCAGGGCAGCCCCAGCATTTT. This rearrangement joins TRBV10-3 to TRBJ1-5; possible D gene TRBD1, 6 bases. Per germline, CDR1 ENHRY and CDR2 SYGVKD. Trimming left V 6 bases short and J 7 bases short, with 16 bases between. The length of the CDR3 is 14 residues.